This TCR beta chain was sequenced during a study of Ad26.COV2.S vaccination and SARS-CoV-2 variants. Study-wide background: Within the COV1001 Ad26.COV2.S trial arm, the donor was enrolled.

Indicated treatment: some 19 received Ad26.COV2.S at low or high dose, single or two shots; 5 received placebo; per-sample allocation not given. Sampling happened 63 days after the first vaccine or placebo injection. The shot given was an Ad26 vector that makes Wuhan-strain SARS-CoV-2 spike. Clones were sequenced by immunoSEQ multiplex PCR, and TCRdb holds only the in-frame ones, with some missing. The table has 350,000 to 500,000 clones, roughly 89% seen once. This CDR3 is 10 amino acids long. Germline CDR1 MDHEN, CDR2 SYDVKM. Deletions cut 6 bases from V and 3 bases from J, with 3 bases between. Overall study findings and caveats: Vaccinated individuals (as opposed to placebo recipients) had higher spike-specific TCR breadth. Possible underestimation of total T cell responses by the TCR breadth and depth analyses was noted.

In the case of this clone: What it binds is unknown.

The receptor was isolated from a person aged 18-60 years who received the Ad26.COV2.S COVID-19 vaccine or a placebo. Source: peripheral blood, taken in a trial of Ad26.COV2.S vaccine versus placebo. The chain combines TRBV28 with TRBJ2-7, with unresolved D. CDR3: CASRHYEQYF. In nucleotides, the CDR3 is TGTGCCAGCAGACACTACGAGCAGTACTTC.